The 3 T cell receptor beta chains presented below share a single source sample, sequenced in a study of blood T cell repertoires in COVID-19. Clones were read by immunoSEQ multiplex PCR, and TCRdb kept only the in-frame ones, dropping some. This repertoire shows under 550,000 clones, 70% to 90% found once; its top ten account for 0.65% to 1%. Specimen: peripheral blood. The receptors come from a man younger than 30 with COVID-19, enrolled during active disease.

The chain is built from TRBV24-1 and TRBJ1-3; D perhaps matches TRBD1 (6 bases). Germline V gene lookup returns CDR1 KGHDR and CDR2 SFDVKD. The CDR3 extends over 16 amino acids. Deletions cut 4 bases from V and 0 bases from J, with 12 bases between. The CDR3 DNA sequence: TGTGCCACCAGTGACGGACAGTTTCACTCTGGAAACACCATATATTTT. This encodes CATSDGQFHSGNTIYF.

In nucleotides, the CDR3 is TGTGCCAGCACCAGGGGACAGGGGAACACTGAAGCTTTCTTT. It is translated as CASTRGQGNTEAFF. The chain uses TRBV2 and TRBJ1-1; 9 positions match TRBD1. Germline-derived CDR1 and CDR2 are SNHLY and FYNNEI. The CDR3 totals 14 residues. With 7 bases clipped from V and 1 base from J, the junction kept 4 bases outside the gene matches.

This rearrangement joins TRBV2 to TRBJ2-1, with TRBD2 identical over 7 bases. This CDR3 region has 15 residues. V dropped 6 bases and J dropped 3; count of bases not matched to a gene: 8. CDR1 SNHLY and CDR2 FYNNEI come from the germline V gene. As DNA, the CDR3 is TGTGCCAGCAGGCTTATGTCTAGCGGCTACAATGAGCAGTTCTTC. This gives the protein CASRLMSSGYNEQFF.